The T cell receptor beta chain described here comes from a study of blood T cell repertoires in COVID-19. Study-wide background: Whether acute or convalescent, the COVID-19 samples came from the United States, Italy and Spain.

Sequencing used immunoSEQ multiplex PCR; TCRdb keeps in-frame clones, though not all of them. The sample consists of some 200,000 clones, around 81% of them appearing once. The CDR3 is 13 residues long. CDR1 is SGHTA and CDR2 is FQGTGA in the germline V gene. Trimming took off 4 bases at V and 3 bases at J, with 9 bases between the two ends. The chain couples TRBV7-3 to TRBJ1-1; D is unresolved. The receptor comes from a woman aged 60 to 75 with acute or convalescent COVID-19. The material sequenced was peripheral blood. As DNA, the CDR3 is TGTGCCAGCAGCTCGCAGTCCTACACTGAAGCTTTCTTT. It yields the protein CASSSQSYTEAFF.